This TCR beta chain was sequenced in a study of regulatory T cells in long-lasting Graves disease. Time point reported: newly diagnosed GD, antithyroid drugs for less than 3 months. From PBMCs, RNA was extracted and then used to make the TCR library. Approximately 9 milliliters of peripheral blood were taken and placed in EDTA tubes. Findings of the study overall: Only a small sample size was used, which may have cut accuracy.

Construction of TCR beta libraries relied on iRepertoire HTBI primers and on Arm-PCR targeting CDR3 regions. TCRdb used MiXCR to reprocess the multiplex PCR reads, holding one entry per CDR3 protein. The table includes around 250,000 distinct CDR3 sequences, 15% to 20% detected once. This CDR3 is built from 16 residues. V was trimmed by 5 bases and J by 1 base, leaving 15 bases between them. The germline gives CDR1 SNHLY, CDR2 FYNNEI. This clonotype was recorded many times. The target antigen is unknown. These data are also associated with another study on T cells in Graves' hyperthyroidism and ophthalmopathy.

The specimen comprised peripheral blood mononuclear cells (PBMCs), sampled at new diagnosis, from a patient treated with antithyroid drugs. The origin of this receptor is a woman younger than 45 with Graves disease. The V and J genes are TRBV2 and TRBJ1-5, with TRBD1 as a possible D gene (5 bases). The CDR3 DNA follows: TGTGCCAGCAGTCGCGGGCCGGCAGGGAGCAATCAGCCCCAGCATTTT. Its protein product is CASSRGPAGSNQPQHF.